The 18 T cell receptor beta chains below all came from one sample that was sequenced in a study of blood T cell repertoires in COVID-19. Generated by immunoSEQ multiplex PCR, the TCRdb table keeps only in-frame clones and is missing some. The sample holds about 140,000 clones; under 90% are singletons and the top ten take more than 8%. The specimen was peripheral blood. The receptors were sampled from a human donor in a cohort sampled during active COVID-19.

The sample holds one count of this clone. The CDR3 reads CASSLGDRGGQYF. Written as DNA, the CDR3 is TGTGCCAGCAGCTTGGGGGACAGGGGAGGGCAGTACTTC. The chain recombines TRBV11-3 with TRBJ2-7; TRBD1 matches 10 bases. Germline CDR1 reads SGHNT; CDR2 reads YENEEA. Trimming at V came to 3 bases and at J to 9 bases, leaving 5 bases not matched to a gene. CDR3 length: 13 residues.

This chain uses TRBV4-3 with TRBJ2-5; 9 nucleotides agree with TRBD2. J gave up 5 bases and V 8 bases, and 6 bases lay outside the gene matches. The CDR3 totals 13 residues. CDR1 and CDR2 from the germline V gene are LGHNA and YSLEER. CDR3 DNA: TGCGCCAGCGCGCGGGAGGGCTGGGAGACCCAGTACTTC. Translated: CASAREGWETQYF.

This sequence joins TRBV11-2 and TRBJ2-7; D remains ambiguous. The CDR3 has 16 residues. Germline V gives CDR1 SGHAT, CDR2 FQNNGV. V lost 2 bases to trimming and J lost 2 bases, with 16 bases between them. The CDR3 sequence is CASSLTINRLPYEQYF. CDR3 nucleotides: TGTGCCAGCAGCTTAACCATAAATCGACTCCCCTACGAGCAGTACTTC.

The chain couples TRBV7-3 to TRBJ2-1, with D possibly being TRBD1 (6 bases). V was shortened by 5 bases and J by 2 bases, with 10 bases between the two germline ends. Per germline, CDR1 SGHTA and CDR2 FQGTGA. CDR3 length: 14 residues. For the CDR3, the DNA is TGTGCCAGCAGCCCCGGACAGCCCTACAATGAGCAGTTCTTC. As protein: CASSPGQPYNEQFF.

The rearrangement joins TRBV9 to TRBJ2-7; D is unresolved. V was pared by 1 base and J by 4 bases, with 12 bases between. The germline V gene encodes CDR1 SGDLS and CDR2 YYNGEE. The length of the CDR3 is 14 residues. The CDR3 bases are TGTGCCAGCAGCGTATCTTCTGGCGGTTACGAGCAGTACTTC. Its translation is CASSVSSGGYEQYF.

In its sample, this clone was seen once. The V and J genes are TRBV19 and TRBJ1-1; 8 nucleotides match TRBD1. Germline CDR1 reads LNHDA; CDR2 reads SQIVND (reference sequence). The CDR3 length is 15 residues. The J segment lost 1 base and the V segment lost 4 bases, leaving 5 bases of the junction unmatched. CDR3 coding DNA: TGTGCCAGTAGTACCTCTGGACAGGGGAACACTGAAGCTTTCTTT. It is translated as CASSTSGQGNTEAFF. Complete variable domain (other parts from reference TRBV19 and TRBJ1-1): DGGITQSPKYLFRKEGQNVTLSCEQNLNHDAMYWYRQDPGQGLRLIYYSQIVNDFQKGDIAEGYSVSREKKESFPLTVTSAQKNPTAFYLCASSTSGQGNTEAFFGQGTRLTVV.

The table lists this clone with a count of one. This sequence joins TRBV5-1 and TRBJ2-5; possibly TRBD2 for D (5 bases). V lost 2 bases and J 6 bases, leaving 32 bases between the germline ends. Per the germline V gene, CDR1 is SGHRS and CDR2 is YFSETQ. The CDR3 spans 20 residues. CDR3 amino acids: CASSFLRRRYQEESMQTQYF. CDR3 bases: TGCGCCAGCAGCTTTTTACGCAGGCGGTACCAGGAGGAGAGTATGCAGACCCAGTACTTC.

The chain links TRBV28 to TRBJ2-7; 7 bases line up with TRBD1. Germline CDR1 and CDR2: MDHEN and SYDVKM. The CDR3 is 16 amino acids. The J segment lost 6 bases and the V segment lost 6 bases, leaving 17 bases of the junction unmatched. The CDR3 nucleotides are TGTGCCAGCAGCCAAGGGGGCCTACCGGGCTTGGGCGAGCAGTACTTC. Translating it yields CASSQGGLPGLGEQYF.

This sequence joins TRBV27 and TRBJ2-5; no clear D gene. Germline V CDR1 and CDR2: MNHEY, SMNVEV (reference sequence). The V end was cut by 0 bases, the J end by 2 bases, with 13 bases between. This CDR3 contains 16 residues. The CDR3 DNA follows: TGTGCCAGCAGTTTATCGCGGTCTGGCGGACAAGAGACCCAGTACTTC. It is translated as CASSLSRSGGQETQYF.

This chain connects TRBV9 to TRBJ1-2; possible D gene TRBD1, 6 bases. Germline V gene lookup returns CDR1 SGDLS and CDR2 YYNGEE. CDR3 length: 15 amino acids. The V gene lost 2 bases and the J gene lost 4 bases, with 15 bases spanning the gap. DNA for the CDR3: TGTGCCAGCAGCGTTACTGGACAGAGCCTCTATGGCTACACCTTC. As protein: CASSVTGQSLYGYTF.

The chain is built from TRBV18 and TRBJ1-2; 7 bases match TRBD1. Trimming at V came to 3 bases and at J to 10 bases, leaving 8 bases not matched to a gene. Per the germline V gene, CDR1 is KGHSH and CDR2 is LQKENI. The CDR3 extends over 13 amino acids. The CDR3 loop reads CASSPEGQRDYTF. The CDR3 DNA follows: TGTGCCAGCTCACCCGAGGGACAGAGGGACTACACCTTC.

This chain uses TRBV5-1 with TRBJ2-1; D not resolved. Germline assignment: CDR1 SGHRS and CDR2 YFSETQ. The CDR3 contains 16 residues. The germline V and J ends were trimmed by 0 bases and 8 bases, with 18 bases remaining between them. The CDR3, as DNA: TGCGCCAGCAGCTTGGATGAGACTCCAACCATAGATGAGCAGTTCTTC. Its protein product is CASSLDETPTIDEQFF.

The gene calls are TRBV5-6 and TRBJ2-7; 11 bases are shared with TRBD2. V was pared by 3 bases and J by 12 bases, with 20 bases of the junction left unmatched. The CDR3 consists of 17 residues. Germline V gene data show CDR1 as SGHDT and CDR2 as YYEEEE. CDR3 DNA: TGTGCCAGCAGCTGGGGGGCCCCGGGACTAGCGGTTCCTAGATGGTACTTC. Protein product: CASSWGAPGLAVPRWYF.

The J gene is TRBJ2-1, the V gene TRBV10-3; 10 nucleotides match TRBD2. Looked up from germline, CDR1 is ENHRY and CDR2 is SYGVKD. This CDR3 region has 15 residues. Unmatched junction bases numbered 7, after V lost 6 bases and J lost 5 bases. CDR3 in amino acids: CAISRLAGPNNEQFF. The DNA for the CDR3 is TGTGCCATCAGCAGACTAGCGGGTCCCAACAATGAGCAGTTCTTC.

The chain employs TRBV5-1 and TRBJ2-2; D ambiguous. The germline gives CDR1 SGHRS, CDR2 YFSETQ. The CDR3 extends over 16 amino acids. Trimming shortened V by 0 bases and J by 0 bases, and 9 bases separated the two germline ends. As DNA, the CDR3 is TGCGCCAGCAGCTTGGGGGCGACAACGAACACCGGGGAGCTGTTTTTT. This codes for CASSLGATTNTGELFF.

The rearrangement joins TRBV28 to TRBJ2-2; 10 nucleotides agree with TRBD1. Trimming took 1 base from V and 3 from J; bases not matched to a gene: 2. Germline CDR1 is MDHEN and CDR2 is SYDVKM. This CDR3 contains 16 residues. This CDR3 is CASSLSGTGDTGELFF. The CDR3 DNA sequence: TGTGCCAGCAGTTTATCTGGGACAGGGGACACCGGGGAGCTGTTTTTT.

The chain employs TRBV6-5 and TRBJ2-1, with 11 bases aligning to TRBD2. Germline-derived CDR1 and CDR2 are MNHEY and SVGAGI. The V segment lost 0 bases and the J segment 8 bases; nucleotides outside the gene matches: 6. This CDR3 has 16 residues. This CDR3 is CASSYSIAGGWYEQFF. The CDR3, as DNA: TGTGCCAGCAGTTACTCGATAGCGGGAGGGTGGTATGAGCAGTTCTTC.

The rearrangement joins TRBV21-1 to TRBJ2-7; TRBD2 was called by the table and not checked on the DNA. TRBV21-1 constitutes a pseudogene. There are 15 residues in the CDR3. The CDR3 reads CASSATSGNPYEQYF. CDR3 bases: TGTGCCAGCAGCGCGACTAGCGGGAATCCCTACGAGCAGTACTTC.